Below, 22 T cell receptor beta chains from the same sample are listed, as sequenced in a study of T cell changes during pregnancy in multiple sclerosis. Sequenced by immunoSEQ multiplex PCR; TCRdb stores in-frame clones only, minus some. The sample holds over 70,000 clones; around 92% are singletons and the top ten take approximately 2.2%. Specimen: peripheral blood, collected in the third trimester of pregnancy. These receptors were collected from a female donor with multiple sclerosis, enrolled in a pregnancy study.

About this clone itself: One end of the junction fails to match germline, which may point to a read error. The V call is TRBV7-7, the J call TRBJ2-1; the D gene is possibly TRBD2 (6 bases). CDR3 length: 13 amino acids. From germline, CDR1 is SSHAT and CDR2 FNYEAQ (reference sequence). The CDR3 coding sequence is TGTGCTAGCAGCCAGACTAGATACAATGAGCAGTTCTTC. Protein product: CASSQTRYNEQFF.

The chain joins TRBV6-5 to TRBJ1-4, with 8 bases aligning to TRBD1. The CDR3 consists of 14 residues. Trimming took 9 bases from V and 2 from J; bases not matched to a gene: 5. Per germline, CDR1 MNHEY and CDR2 SVGAGI. The CDR3 reads CASSRQGTNEKLFF. The CDR3 DNA is TGTGCCAGTTCTCGACAGGGGACTAATGAAAAACTGTTTTTT.

V usage is TRBV11-3 and J usage is TRBJ2-1, with 7 bases matching TRBD2. Germline CDR1 and CDR2: SGHNT and YENEEA. This CDR3 comprises 15 residues. V trimming: 3 bases; J trimming: 7 bases; junction bases outside the gene matches: 9. CDR3 loop: CASSFGGGLLNEQFF. As DNA, the CDR3 is TGTGCCAGCAGCTTCGGGGGAGGGCTATTGAATGAGCAGTTCTTC.

V and J are TRBV5-5 and TRBJ2-7, with D possibly matching TRBD2 (6 bases). The CDR3 has 14 amino acids. Per the germline V gene, CDR1 is SGHKS and CDR2 is YYEKEE (reference sequence). The V end lost 0 bases, the J end lost 7 bases, and 14 bases lay between the germline ends. CDR3 sequence reads: CASSLVEGLGEQYF. The CDR3 coding sequence is TGTGCCAGCAGCTTGGTGGAGGGGCTGGGGGAGCAGTACTTC.

The V and J genes are TRBV28 and TRBJ1-1, with a weak D call TRBD1 (6 bases). Germline loops: CDR1 MDHEN, CDR2 SYDVKM. This CDR3 is built from 14 residues. Trimming cost V 6 bases and J 3 bases, with 14 bases left between them. The CDR3 region has the DNA TGTGCCAGCAGCCACGACAGGCGGGACACTGAAGCTTTCTTT. It is translated as CASSHDRRDTEAFF.

The chain has TRBV28 and TRBJ1-4; TRBD1 matches at 9 bases. The V gene end was trimmed by 4 bases and the J gene end by 6 bases; junction bases not matched to a gene: 3. The CDR3 is 14 residues long. CDR1 is MDHEN and CDR2 is SYDVKM in the germline V gene. The CDR3 DNA sequence: TGTGCCAGCAGTTCGGGACAGGGCTATGAAAAACTGTTTTTT. Translating gives CASSSGQGYEKLFF.

V and J are TRBV6-1 and TRBJ1-5, with 7 bases lining up with TRBD1. This CDR3 region has 14 residues. With 2 bases clipped from V and 4 bases from J, the junction kept 2 bases outside the gene matches. Germline V lookup: CDR1 MNHNS, CDR2 SASEGT. This CDR3 reads CASSESGGNQPQHF. The CDR3 DNA sequence: TGTGCCAGCAGTGAATCAGGGGGTAATCAGCCCCAGCATTTT.

CDR3 nucleotides: TGTGCCAGCAGCTTGAGAGTCGGGGTGAACACCGGGGAGCTGTTTTTT. This translates into CASSLRVGVNTGELFF. The chain employs TRBV5-8 and TRBJ2-2; possibly TRBD2 for D (5 bases). The CDR3 sequence is 16 residues long. Between the trimmed V and J ends, which lost 1 base and 1 base, there was a span of 11 bases. Per germline, CDR1 SGHTS and CDR2 YDEGEE. Filled out from reference TRBV5-8 and TRBJ2-2, the complete variable domain reads EAGVTQSPTHLIKTRGQQATLRCSPISGHTSVYWYQQALGLGLQFLLWYDEGEERNRGNFPPRFSGRQFPNYSSELNVNALELEDSALYLCASSLRVGVNTGELFFGEGSRLTVL.

This chain connects TRBV10-3 to TRBJ1-5, with TRBD1 identical over 7 bases. Trimming took 2 bases from V and 1 from J; bases not matched to a gene: 2. CDR1 is ENHRY and CDR2 is SYGVKD in the germline V gene. The CDR3 runs 15 residues. The CDR3 DNA sequence: TGTGCCATCAGTGAGGGGACAGCAAGCAATCAGCCCCAGCATTTT. It translates to CAISEGTASNQPQHF.

The genes are TRBV5-1 and TRBJ2-7, with a weak D call TRBD1 (5 bases). V gave up 0 bases and J gave up 6 bases, with 16 bases separating them. Germline lookup yields CDR1 SGHRS and CDR2 YFSETQ. The CDR3 runs 15 residues. CDR3 loop: CASSLVGASVREQYF. The CDR3 DNA reads TGCGCCAGCAGCTTGGTAGGGGCGTCGGTTCGCGAGCAGTACTTC.

The J gene is TRBJ2-1, the V gene TRBV13; D not resolved. Germline CDR1 and CDR2: PRHDT and FYEKMQ (reference sequence). This CDR3 has 15 residues. V lost 0 bases and J lost 3, with 9 bases in between. Here the CDR3 reads CASSLGPPGYNEQFF. Here the CDR3 DNA reads TGTGCCAGCAGCTTAGGGCCGCCGGGCTACAATGAGCAGTTCTTC.

This clone showed up just once. The J gene is TRBJ2-1, the V gene TRBV5-5, with a weak D call TRBD2 (5 bases). Trimming stripped 6 bases from V and 3 bases from J, with 16 bases between. Germline V gene lookup returns CDR1 SGHKS and CDR2 YYEKEE (reference sequence). CDR3 length: 15 amino acids. CDR3 sequence reads: CASTGRVQLYNEQFF. The CDR3 DNA reads as TGTGCCAGCACGGGAAGGGTTCAGCTCTACAATGAGCAGTTCTTC.

The chain is built from TRBV6-1 and TRBJ2-7; unclear D gene. The CDR3 loop spans 13 amino acids. CDR1 and CDR2 from the germline V gene are MNHNS and SASEGT. The V end was cut by 9 bases, the J end by 0 bases, with 12 bases between. The CDR3 loop reads CARETESSYEQYF. The DNA for the CDR3 is TGTGCCAGAGAGACGGAGAGCTCCTACGAGCAGTACTTC.

The V gene is TRBV11-2, the J gene TRBJ1-2; weak D call: TRBD1 (6 bases). The germline CDR1 and CDR2 sequences are SGHAT and FQNNGV. V lost 5 bases and J 3 bases, leaving 19 bases between the germline ends. This CDR3 region has 16 residues. CDR3 DNA: TGTGCCAGCAGCCCATCCTATCGTACAGGGTACTATGGCTACACCTTC. This sequence encodes CASSPSYRTGYYGYTF.

The chain couples TRBV19 to TRBJ1-2; tentatively, D is TRBD1 (6 bases). Germline V gene sequence: CDR1 LNHDA, CDR2 SQIVND (reference sequence). The CDR3 has 13 amino acids. V was trimmed by 6 bases and J by 3 bases, leaving 11 bases between them. DNA of the CDR3: TGTGCCAGTAGCCTGGACAGCTACTATGGCTACACCTTC. This encodes CASSLDSYYGYTF. The full variable domain, rest sourced from reference TRBV19 and TRBJ1-2, is DGGITQSPKYLFRKEGQNVTLSCEQNLNHDAMYWYRQDPGQGLRLIYYSQIVNDFQKGDIAEGYSVSREKKESFPLTVTSAQKNPTAFYLCASSLDSYYGYTFGSGTRLTVV.

The V gene is TRBV14, the J gene TRBJ2-1; 11 nucleotides agree with TRBD1. The CDR3 consists of 16 residues. The trim removed 2 bases at V and 5 bases at J, leaving 5 bases unmatched. The germline gives CDR1 SGHDN, CDR2 FVKESK. This CDR3 reads CASSQWTGGADNEQFF. The DNA of the CDR3 is TGTGCCAGCAGCCAATGGACAGGGGGCGCGGACAATGAGCAGTTCTTC.

The chain uses TRBV6-1 and TRBJ1-2; D uncertain. This CDR3 is built from 13 residues. Germline assignment: CDR1 MNHNS and CDR2 SASEGT. V was shortened by 2 bases and J by 6 bases, with 10 bases between the two germline ends. This chain's CDR3 is CASSETPMHGYTF. CDR3 coding DNA: TGTGCCAGCAGTGAAACTCCGATGCATGGCTACACCTTC.

This rearrangement joins TRBV4-1 to TRBJ2-1, with 7 nucleotides matching TRBD2. CDR3 length: 14 amino acids. The V gene end was trimmed by 5 bases and the J gene end by 10 bases; junction bases not matched to a gene: 11. The germline gives CDR1 MGHRA, CDR2 YSYEKL. The CDR3, as DNA: TGCGCCAGCAGCACTCGACTAGCAGCGACAGAGCAGTTCTTC. Amino acid sequence: CASSTRLAATEQFF.

The rearrangement joins TRBV19 to TRBJ1-5; D is perhaps TRBD1 (5 bases). The length of the CDR3 is 14 residues. The germline V gene has CDR1 LNHDA and CDR2 SQIVND (reference sequence). Trimming pared 6 bases from V and 2 bases from J, leaving 11 bases between. CDR3 sequence (DNA): TGTGCCAGTAGCCCCGGCAGGGGCAATCAGCCCCAGCATTTT. Translating gives CASSPGRGNQPQHF.

The V call is TRBV27, the J call TRBJ2-1, with TRBD2 identical over 7 bases. Trimming at V came to 6 bases and at J to 7 bases, leaving 0 bases not matched to a gene. The CDR3 contains 11 residues. Germline lookup yields CDR1 MNHEY and CDR2 SMNVEV (reference sequence). This CDR3 is CASSGRNEQFF. As DNA, the CDR3 is TGTGCCAGCAGCGGGAGGAATGAGCAGTTCTTC.

In this sample, this clone turned up once. The chain couples TRBV7-9 to TRBJ2-2; the match to TRBD2 covers 9 bases. CDR1 and CDR2 from the germline V gene are SEHNR and FQNEAQ (reference sequence). V lost 4 bases, J lost 8 bases, and 8 bases stayed unmatched. This CDR3 comprises 15 residues. The CDR3 DNA follows: TGTGCCAGCAGCTATAGCGGGAGTGAGTCTGGGGAGCTGTTTTTT. Translating it yields CASSYSGSESGELFF.

This clone occurred a few times. The chain combines TRBV27 with TRBJ2-7; 7 bases agree with TRBD2. This CDR3 contains 15 residues. J lost 3 bases, V lost 4 bases, and 9 bases had no gene match. CDR1 and CDR2 from the germline V gene are MNHEY and SMNVEV (reference sequence). The DNA of the CDR3 is TGTGCCAGCAGTTCTGGCACTAGCGCGAACTACGAGCAGTACTTC. Translation: CASSSGTSANYEQYF.